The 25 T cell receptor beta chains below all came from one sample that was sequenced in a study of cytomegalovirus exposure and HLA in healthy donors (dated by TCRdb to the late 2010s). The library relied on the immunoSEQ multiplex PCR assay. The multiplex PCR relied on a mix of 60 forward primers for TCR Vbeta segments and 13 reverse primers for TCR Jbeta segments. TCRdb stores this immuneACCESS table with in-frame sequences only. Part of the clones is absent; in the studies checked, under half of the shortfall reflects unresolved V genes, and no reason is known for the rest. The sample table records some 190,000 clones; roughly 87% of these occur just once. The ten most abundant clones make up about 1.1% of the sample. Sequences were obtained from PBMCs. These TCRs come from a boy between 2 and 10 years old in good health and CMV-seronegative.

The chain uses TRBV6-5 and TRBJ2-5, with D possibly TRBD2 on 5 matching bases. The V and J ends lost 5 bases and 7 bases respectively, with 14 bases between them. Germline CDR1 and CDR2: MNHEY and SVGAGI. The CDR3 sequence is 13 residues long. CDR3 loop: CASSEHGVGTQYF. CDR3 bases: TGTGCCAGCAGTGAACACGGGGTGGGGACCCAGTACTTC.

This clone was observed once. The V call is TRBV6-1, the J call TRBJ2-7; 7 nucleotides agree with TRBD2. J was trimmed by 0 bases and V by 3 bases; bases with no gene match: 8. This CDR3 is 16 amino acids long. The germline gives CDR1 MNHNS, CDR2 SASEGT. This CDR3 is CASSELASGSSYEQYF. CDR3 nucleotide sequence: TGTGCCAGCAGTGAGTTGGCTAGCGGCAGCTCCTACGAGCAGTACTTC.

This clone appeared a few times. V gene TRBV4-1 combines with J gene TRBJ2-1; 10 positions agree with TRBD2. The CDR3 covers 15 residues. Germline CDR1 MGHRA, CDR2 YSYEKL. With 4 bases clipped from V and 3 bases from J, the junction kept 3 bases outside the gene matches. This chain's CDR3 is CASSPTSGNYNEQFF. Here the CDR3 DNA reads TGCGCCAGCAGCCCAACTAGCGGGAACTACAATGAGCAGTTCTTC.

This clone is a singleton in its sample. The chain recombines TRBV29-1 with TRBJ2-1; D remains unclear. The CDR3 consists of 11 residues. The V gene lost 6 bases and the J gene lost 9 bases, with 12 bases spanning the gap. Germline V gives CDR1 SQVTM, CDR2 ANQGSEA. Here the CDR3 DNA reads TGCAGCGTCCAACGACTTAGTGAGCAGTTCTTC. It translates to CSVQRLSEQFF.

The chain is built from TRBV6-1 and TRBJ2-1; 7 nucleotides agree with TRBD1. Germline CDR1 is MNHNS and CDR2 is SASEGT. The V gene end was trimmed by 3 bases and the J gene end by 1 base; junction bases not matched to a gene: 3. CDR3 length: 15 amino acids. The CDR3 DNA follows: TGTGCCAGCAGTGAGGCAGGGGGTTCCTACAATGAGCAGTTCTTC. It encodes CASSEAGGSYNEQFF.

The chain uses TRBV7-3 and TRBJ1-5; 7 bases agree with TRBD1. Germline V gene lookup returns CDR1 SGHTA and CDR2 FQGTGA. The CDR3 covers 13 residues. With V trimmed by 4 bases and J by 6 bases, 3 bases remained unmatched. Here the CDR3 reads CASSSGQAQPQHF. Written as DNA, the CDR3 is TGTGCCAGCAGCTCCGGACAGGCTCAGCCCCAGCATTTT.

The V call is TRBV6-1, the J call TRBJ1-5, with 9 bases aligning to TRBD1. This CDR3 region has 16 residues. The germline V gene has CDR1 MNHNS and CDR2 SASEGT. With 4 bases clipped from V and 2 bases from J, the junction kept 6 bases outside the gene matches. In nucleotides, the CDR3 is TGTGCCAGCAGTGGTATACAGGGGGCCGGCAATCAGCCCCAGCATTTT. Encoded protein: CASSGIQGAGNQPQHF.

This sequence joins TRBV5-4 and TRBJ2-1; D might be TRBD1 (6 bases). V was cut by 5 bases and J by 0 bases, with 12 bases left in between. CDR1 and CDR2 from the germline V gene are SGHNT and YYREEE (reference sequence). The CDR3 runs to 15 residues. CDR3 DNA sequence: TGTGCCAGCAGGACTGGACAGCTCTCCTACAATGAGCAGTTCTTC. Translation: CASRTGQLSYNEQFF.

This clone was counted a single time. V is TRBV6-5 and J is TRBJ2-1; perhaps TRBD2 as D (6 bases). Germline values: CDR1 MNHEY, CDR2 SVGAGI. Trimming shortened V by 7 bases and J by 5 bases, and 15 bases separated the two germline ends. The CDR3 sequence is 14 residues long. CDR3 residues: CASTDPRLDNEQFF. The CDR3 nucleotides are TGTGCCAGCACCGACCCCCGACTAGACAATGAGCAGTTCTTC.

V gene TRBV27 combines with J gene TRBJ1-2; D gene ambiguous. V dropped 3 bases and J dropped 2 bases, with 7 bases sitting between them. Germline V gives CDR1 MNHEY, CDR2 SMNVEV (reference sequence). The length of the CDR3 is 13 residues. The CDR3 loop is CASSFESNYGYTF. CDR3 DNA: TGTGCCAGCAGTTTCGAGTCAAACTATGGCTACACCTTC.

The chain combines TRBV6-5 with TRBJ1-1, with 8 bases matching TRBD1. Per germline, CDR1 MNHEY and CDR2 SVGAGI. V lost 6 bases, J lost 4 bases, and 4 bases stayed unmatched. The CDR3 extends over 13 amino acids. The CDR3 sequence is CASRLGQGTEAFF. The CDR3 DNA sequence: TGTGCCAGCAGACTTGGACAGGGCACTGAAGCTTTCTTT.

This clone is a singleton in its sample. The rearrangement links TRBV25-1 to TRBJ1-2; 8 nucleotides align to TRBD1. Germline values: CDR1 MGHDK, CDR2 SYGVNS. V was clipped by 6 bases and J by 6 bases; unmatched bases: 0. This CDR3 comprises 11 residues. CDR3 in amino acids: CASRQGDGYTF. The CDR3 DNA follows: TGTGCCAGCAGACAGGGGGATGGCTACACCTTC.

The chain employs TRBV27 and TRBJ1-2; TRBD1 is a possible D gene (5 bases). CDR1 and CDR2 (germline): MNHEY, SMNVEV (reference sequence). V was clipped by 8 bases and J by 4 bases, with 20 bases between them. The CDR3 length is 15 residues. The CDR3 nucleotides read TGTGCCAGCGGAAGGAATGCAGCAGGGTCCTATGGCTACACCTTC. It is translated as CASGRNAAGSYGYTF.

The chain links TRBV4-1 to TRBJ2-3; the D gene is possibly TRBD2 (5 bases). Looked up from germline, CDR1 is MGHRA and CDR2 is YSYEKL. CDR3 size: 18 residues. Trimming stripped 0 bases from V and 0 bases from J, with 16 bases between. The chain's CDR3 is CASSQDRLWRLSTDTQYF. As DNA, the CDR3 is TGCGCCAGCAGCCAAGATAGGTTGTGGAGGCTAAGCACAGATACGCAGTATTTT.

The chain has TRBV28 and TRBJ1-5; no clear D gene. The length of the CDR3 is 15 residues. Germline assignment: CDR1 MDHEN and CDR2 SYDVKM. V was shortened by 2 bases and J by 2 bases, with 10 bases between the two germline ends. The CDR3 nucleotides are TGTGCCAGCAGTTTAGTGCTCGCGGGCAATCAGCCCCAGCATTTT. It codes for CASSLVLAGNQPQHF.

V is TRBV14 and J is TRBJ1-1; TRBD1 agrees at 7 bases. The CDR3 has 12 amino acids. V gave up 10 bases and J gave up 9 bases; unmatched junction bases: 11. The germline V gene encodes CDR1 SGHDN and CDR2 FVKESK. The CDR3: CATRTGQPKAFF. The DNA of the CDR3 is TGTGCCACGCGTACGGGACAGCCAAAAGCTTTCTTT.

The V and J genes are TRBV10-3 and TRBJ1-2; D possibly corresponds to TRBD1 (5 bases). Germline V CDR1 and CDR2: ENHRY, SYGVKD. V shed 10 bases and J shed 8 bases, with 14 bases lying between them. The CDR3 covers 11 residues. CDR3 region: CASGTFTGYTF. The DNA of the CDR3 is TGTGCCAGCGGGACCTTTACCGGCTACACCTTC.

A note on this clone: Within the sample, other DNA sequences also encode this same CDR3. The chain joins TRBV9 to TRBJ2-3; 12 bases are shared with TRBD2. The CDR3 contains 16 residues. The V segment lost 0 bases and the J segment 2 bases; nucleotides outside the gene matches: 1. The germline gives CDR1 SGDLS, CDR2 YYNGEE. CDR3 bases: TGTGCCAGCAGCGTAGCTAGCGGGAGGGCCACAGATACGCAGTATTTT. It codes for CASSVASGRATDTQYF.

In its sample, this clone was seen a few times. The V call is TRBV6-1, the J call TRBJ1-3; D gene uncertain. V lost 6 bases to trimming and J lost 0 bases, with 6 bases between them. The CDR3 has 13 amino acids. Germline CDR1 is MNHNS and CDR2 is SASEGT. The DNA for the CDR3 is TGTGCCAGCAGAGTAGTCTCTGGAAACACCATATATTTT. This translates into CASRVVSGNTIYF.

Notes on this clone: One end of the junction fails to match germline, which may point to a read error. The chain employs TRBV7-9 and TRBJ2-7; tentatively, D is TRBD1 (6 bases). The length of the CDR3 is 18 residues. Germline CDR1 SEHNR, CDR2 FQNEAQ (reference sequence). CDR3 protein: CSSSLWGKPGHLTYEQYF. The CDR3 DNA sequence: TGTTCCAGCAGCTTGTGGGGGAAACCGGGACATCTCACGTACGAGCAGTACTTC.

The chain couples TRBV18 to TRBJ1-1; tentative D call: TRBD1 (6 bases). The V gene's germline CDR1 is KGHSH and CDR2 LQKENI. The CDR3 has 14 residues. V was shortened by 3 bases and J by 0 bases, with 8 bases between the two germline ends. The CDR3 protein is CASSPGGLNTEAFF. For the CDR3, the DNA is TGTGCCAGCTCACCCGGGGGGCTGAACACTGAAGCTTTCTTT. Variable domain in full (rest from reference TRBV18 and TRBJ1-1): NAGVMQNPRHLVRRRGQEARLRCSPMKGHSHVYWYRQLPEEGLKFMVYLQKENIIDESGMPKERFSAEFPKEGPSILRIQQVVRGDSAAYFCASSPGGLNTEAFFGQGTRLTVV.

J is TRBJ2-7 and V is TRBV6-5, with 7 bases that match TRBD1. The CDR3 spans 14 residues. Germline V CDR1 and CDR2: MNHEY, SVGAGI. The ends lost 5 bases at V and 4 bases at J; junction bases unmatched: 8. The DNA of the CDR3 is TGTGCCAGCAGTCGAGACAGGGTGGGGTACGAGCAGTACTTC. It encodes CASSRDRVGYEQYF.

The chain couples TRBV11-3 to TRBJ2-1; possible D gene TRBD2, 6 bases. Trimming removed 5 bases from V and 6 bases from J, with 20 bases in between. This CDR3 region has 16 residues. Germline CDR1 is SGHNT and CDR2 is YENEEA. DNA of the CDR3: TGTGCCAGCAGCAAACCGGGACTCCTGGGGGTCAATGAGCAGTTCTTC. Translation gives CASSKPGLLGVNEQFF.

CDR3 residues: CASSQGTGDTEAFF. The DNA of the CDR3 is TGCGCCAGCAGCCAAGGGACAGGAGATACTGAAGCTTTCTTT. This chain joins TRBV4-1 and TRBJ1-1, with 7 nucleotides matching TRBD1. The CDR3 spans 14 residues. V lost 1 base to trimming and J lost 5 bases; unmatched junction nucleotides: 4. Germline values: CDR1 MGHRA, CDR2 YSYEKL.

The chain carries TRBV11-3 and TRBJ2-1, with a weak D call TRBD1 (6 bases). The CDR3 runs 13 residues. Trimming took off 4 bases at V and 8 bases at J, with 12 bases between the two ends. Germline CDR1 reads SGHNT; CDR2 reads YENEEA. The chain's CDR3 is CASSSLRTDEQFF. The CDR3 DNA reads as TGTGCCAGCAGCTCTCTCAGGACAGATGAGCAGTTCTTC. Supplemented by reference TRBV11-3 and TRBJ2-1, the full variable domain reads EAGVVQSPRYKIIEKKQPVAFWCNPISGHNTLYWYLQNLGQGPELLIRYENEEAVDDSQLPKDRFSAERLKGVDSTLKIQPAELGDSAVYLCASSSLRTDEQFFGPGTRLTVL.